This T cell receptor (beta chain) derives from a study of Ad26.COV2.S vaccination and SARS-CoV-2 variants. Study-wide findings and caveats: Spike-specific CD8+ and CD4+ T cell responses reportedly showed substantial breadth after vaccination.

Profiling relied on immunoSEQ multiplex PCR, and the TCRdb table lists in-frame clones only, not all of them. Of roughly 380,000 clones listed, approximately 81% are singletons. For this clone: As yet, its antigen is unknown.

Treatment described: some 20 received Ad26.COV2.S at low or high dose, single or two shots; a few received placebo; per-sample allocation not given. Sampling was performed 63 days after the first vaccine or placebo injection. Trimming cost V 3 bases and J 5 bases, with 7 bases left between them. The CDR3 consists of 13 residues. Germline values: CDR1 MGHDK, CDR2 SYGVNS. Here the sequenced sample was peripheral blood, taken in a trial of Ad26.COV2.S vaccine versus placebo. The rearrangement uses TRBV25-1 and TRBJ1-4; no definite D call. This sequence originates from a person aged 18 to 59 who received the Ad26.COV2.S COVID-19 vaccine or a placebo. CDR3 protein: CASSDWENEKLFF. In DNA, the CDR3 is TGTGCCAGCAGTGATTGGGAAAATGAAAAACTGTTTTTT.